The rows below give T cell receptor beta chains drawn from one sample of a study of blood T cell repertoires in COVID-19. Measured with immunoSEQ multiplex PCR; TCRdb has only the in-frame clones, and not every one. The sample records 130,000 to 150,000 clones, just under 85% being singletons. The material sequenced was peripheral blood. The receptors come from a middle-aged woman with active or convalescent COVID-19. Both conserved end residues are part of each CDR3.

CDR3 protein: CASSVGGRGDEQFF
J gene: TRBJ2-1
CDR3 length: 14
V gene: TRBV9

CDR3 protein: CASTSDRISYTF
J gene: TRBJ1-2
CDR3 length: 12
V gene: TRBV7-2

CDR3 protein: CASSQDGASGRGELFF
J gene: TRBJ2-2
CDR3 length: 16
V gene: TRBV3-1/TRBV3-2

CDR3 protein: CASRSLAPGGQNTGELFF
J gene: TRBJ2-2
CDR3 length: 18
V gene: TRBV12-2

CDR3 protein: CASRPFQGIYGYTF
J gene: TRBJ1-2
CDR3 length: 14
V gene: TRBV6-5

CDR3 protein: CAWSGQVNTEAFF
J gene: TRBJ1-1
CDR3 length: 13
V gene: TRBV30

CDR3 protein: CASSADFRGTYEQYF
J gene: TRBJ2-7
CDR3 length: 15
V gene: TRBV9

CDR3 protein: CASSPYSPGITYEQYF
J gene: TRBJ2-7
CDR3 length: 16
V gene: TRBV18

CDR3 protein: CASSHSALATDTQYF
J gene: TRBJ2-3
CDR3 length: 15
V gene: TRBV4-2

CDR3 protein: CASSMTRSGAIEQFF
J gene: TRBJ2-1
CDR3 length: 15
V gene: TRBV19

CDR3 protein: CAWSPGLTRGEQFF
J gene: TRBJ2-1
CDR3 length: 14
V gene: TRBV30

CDR3 protein: CASSLEVGARNTIYF
J gene: TRBJ1-3
CDR3 length: 15
V gene: TRBV7-9

CDR3 protein: CASSYDRMMNTEAFF
J gene: TRBJ1-1
CDR3 length: 15
V gene: TRBV6-5

CDR3 protein: CASSPGNSGNTIYF
J gene: TRBJ1-3
CDR3 length: 14
V gene: TRBV5-1

CDR3 protein: CASSPLTGDTEAFF
J gene: TRBJ1-1
CDR3 length: 14
V gene: TRBV18

CDR3 protein: CASSGLAGGPASYNEQFF
J gene: TRBJ2-1
CDR3 length: 18
V gene: TRBV6-1

CDR3 protein: CSASRGGPQETQYF
J gene: TRBJ2-5
CDR3 length: 14
V gene: TRBV20-1

CDR3 protein: CASSSPWDRNYGYTF
J gene: TRBJ1-2
CDR3 length: 15
V gene: TRBV13

CDR3 protein: CASSGRGGFNEKLFF
J gene: TRBJ1-4
CDR3 length: 15
V gene: TRBV5-6

CDR3 protein: CASSPGQGALSNQPQHF
J gene: TRBJ1-5
CDR3 length: 17
V gene: TRBV18

CDR3 protein: CASSPRQGEVTEAFF
J gene: TRBJ1-1
CDR3 length: 15
V gene: TRBV7-2

CDR3 protein: CASSRRQARGTEAFF
J gene: TRBJ1-1
CDR3 length: 15
V gene: TRBV5-4

CDR3 protein: CASSLGGTYEQYF
J gene: TRBJ2-7
CDR3 length: 13
V gene: TRBV7-2

CDR3 protein: CASSLSPGAISPLHF
J gene: TRBJ1-6
CDR3 length: 15
V gene: TRBV28

CDR3 protein: CASSSQAGSGYTF
J gene: TRBJ1-2
CDR3 length: 13
V gene: TRBV7-2

CDR3 protein: CASSSSRISSDTQYF
J gene: TRBJ2-3
CDR3 length: 15
V gene: TRBV7-2

CDR3 protein: CASTPIPGDTEAFF
J gene: TRBJ1-1
CDR3 length: 14
V gene: TRBV6-5

CDR3 protein: CASSPQEEKLFF
J gene: TRBJ1-4
CDR3 length: 12
V gene: TRBV18

CDR3 protein: CASTRDSFISNQPQHF
J gene: TRBJ1-5
CDR3 length: 16
V gene: TRBV28

CDR3 protein: CASSLRTDNNEKLFF
J gene: TRBJ1-4
CDR3 length: 15
V gene: TRBV18

CDR3 protein: CASSSGLAGAGEQYF
J gene: TRBJ2-7
CDR3 length: 15
V gene: TRBV19

CDR3 protein: CASSPTVGGTEAFF
J gene: TRBJ1-1
CDR3 length: 14
V gene: TRBV27

CDR3 protein: CASSLSRGNIQYF
J gene: TRBJ2-4
CDR3 length: 13
V gene: TRBV27

CDR3 protein: CASSLEGTEAFF
J gene: TRBJ1-1
CDR3 length: 12
V gene: TRBV5-4

CDR3 protein: CASSLRVNYGYTF
J gene: TRBJ1-2
CDR3 length: 13
V gene: TRBV28

CDR3 protein: CASSPAGRGGDTQYF
J gene: TRBJ2-3
CDR3 length: 15
V gene: TRBV7-9

CDR3 protein: CASSPPGFSSYNEQFF
J gene: TRBJ2-1
CDR3 length: 16
V gene: TRBV9

CDR3 protein: CASSLGASNYGYTF
J gene: TRBJ1-2
CDR3 length: 14
V gene: TRBV6-5

CDR3 protein: CASRSTGGYTF
J gene: TRBJ1-2
CDR3 length: 11
V gene: TRBV12-3/TRBV12-4